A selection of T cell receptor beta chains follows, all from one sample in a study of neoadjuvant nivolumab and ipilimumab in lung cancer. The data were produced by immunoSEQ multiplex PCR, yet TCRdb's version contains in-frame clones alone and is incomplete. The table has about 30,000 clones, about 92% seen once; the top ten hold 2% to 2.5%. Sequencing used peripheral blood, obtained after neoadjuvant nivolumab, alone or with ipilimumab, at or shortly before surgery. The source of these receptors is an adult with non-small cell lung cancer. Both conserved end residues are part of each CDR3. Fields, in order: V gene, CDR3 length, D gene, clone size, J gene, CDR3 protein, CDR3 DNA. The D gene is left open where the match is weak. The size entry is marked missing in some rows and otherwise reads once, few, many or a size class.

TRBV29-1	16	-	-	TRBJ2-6	CSVGWPASSGANVLTF	TGCAGCGTTGGCTGGCCTGCATCCTCTGGGGCCAACGTCCTGACTTTC
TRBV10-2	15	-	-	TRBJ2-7	CASSESGGTAYEQYF	TGCGCCAGCAGTGAGAGTGGCGGGACCGCCTACGAGCAGTACTTC
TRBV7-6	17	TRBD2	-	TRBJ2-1	CASSLGSTGTSLGEQFF	TGTGCCAGCAGCTTAGGTTCCACCGGGACTAGCCTCGGCGAGCAGTTCTTC
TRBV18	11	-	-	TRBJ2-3	CASSPSDTQYF	TGTGCCAGCTCACCCTCCGATACGCAGTATTTT
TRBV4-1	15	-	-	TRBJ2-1	CASSQDERPNNEQFF	TGCGCCAGCAGCCAAGATGAGAGACCGAACAATGAGCAGTTCTTC
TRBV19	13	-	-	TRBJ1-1	CASSMSTVTEAFF	TGTGCCAGTAGTATGTCGACAGTCACTGAAGCTTTCTTT
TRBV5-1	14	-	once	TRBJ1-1	CASSGDRSTQEAFF	TGCGCCAGCAGCGGAGACAGGTCCACCCAGGAAGCTTTCTTT
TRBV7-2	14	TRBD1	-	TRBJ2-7	CASSRPGQTYEQYF	TGTGCCAGCAGCCGTCCGGGACAGACCTACGAGCAGTACTTC
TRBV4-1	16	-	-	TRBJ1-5	CASSQEQGVLGQPQHF	TGCGCCAGCAGCCAAGAACAGGGAGTGTTGGGTCAGCCCCAGCATTTT
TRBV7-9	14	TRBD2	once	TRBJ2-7	CASSPTSDSYEQYF	TGTGCCAGCAGCCCGACTAGCGACTCCTACGAGCAGTACTTC
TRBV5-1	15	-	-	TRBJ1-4	CASSLSGLLNEKLFF	TGCGCCAGCAGCTTATCCGGGTTACTTAATGAAAAACTGTTTTTT
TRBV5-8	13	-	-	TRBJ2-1	CANPGGVWNEQFF	TGTGCCAACCCCGGGGGTGTCTGGAATGAGCAGTTCTTC
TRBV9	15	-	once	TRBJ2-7	CAKGSKAFVGYEQYF	TGTGCCAAAGGGTCAAAGGCATTCGTCGGCTACGAGCAGTACTTC
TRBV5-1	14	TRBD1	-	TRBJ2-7	CASSSTGGSYEQYF	TGCGCCAGCAGCTCCACAGGGGGCTCCTACGAGCAGTACTTC
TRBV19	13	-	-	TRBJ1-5	CASRTNRKSAQHF	TGTGCCAGTCGAACTAACAGGAAATCAGCCCAGCATTTT
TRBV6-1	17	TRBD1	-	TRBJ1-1	CASSGDRGRTMNTEAFF	TGTGCCAGCAGTGGGGACAGGGGGAGAACAATGAACACTGAAGCTTTCTTT
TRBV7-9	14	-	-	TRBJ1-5	CASTQGYSNQPQHF	TGTGCCAGCACCCAGGGATATAGCAATCAGCCCCAGCATTTT
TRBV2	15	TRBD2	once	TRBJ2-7	CASSPGLAYSYEQYF	TGTGCCAGCAGTCCGGGACTAGCATATTCCTACGAGCAGTACTTC
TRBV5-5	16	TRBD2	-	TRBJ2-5	CASSPLGTSGKETQYF	TGTGCCAGCAGCCCGCTTGGGACTAGCGGAAAAGAGACCCAGTACTTC
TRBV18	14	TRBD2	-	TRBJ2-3	CASSPWTSGDTQYF	TGTGCCAGCTCACCATGGACTAGCGGGGATACGCAGTATTTT
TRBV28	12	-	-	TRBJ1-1	CALRGTNTEAFF	TGTGCCCTTCGAGGGACGAACACTGAAGCTTTCTTT
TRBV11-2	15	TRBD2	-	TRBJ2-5	CASSSPTSGRETQYF	TGTGCCAGCAGCTCCCCTACTAGCGGGAGAGAGACCCAGTACTTC
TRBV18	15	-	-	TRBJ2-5	CASSQLIAEVETQYF	TGTGCCAGCTCACAATTAATAGCGGAAGTGGAGACCCAGTACTTC
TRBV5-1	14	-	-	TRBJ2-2	CASSLKPGTGELFF	TGCGCCAGCAGCTTGAAGCCGGGGACCGGGGAGCTGTTTTTT
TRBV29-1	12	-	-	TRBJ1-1	CSVWDPHTEAFF	TGCAGCGTTTGGGACCCTCACACTGAAGCTTTCTTT
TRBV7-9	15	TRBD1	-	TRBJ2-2	CASSGEGAFTGELFF	TGTGCCAGCAGCGGCGAGGGGGCTTTCACCGGGGAGCTGTTTTTT
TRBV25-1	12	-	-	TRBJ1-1	CASSGGYTEAFF	TGTGCCAGCAGTGGAGGATACACTGAAGCTTTCTTT
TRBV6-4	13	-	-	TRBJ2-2	CASSDMSPGELFF	TGTGCCAGCAGTGACATGTCCCCCGGGGAGCTGTTTTTT
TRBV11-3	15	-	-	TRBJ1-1	CASSSADSLNTEAFF	TGTGCCAGCAGCTCCGCTGACAGTCTGAACACTGAAGCTTTCTTT
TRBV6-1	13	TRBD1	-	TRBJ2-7	CASRRGQGYEQYF	TGTGCCAGCAGAAGGGGACAGGGGTACGAGCAGTACTTC
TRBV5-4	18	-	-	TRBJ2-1	CASSPWTRRADVIYEQFF	TGTGCCAGCAGCCCCTGGACGCGGAGGGCCGACGTTATATATGAGCAGTTCTTC
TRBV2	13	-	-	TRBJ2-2	CASSVGGPGELFF	TGTGCCAGCAGCGTTGGCGGGCCCGGGGAGCTGTTTTTT
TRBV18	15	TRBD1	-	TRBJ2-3	CASSPLGQDTDTQYF	TGTGCCAGCTCACCACTGGGACAGGACACAGATACGCAGTATTTT
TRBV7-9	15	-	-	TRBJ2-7	CASSLGSGIAYEQYF	TGTGCCAGCAGCTTAGGATCGGGGATCGCCTACGAGCAGTACTTC
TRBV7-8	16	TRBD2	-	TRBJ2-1	CASSLGGLAVVSEQFF	TGTGCCAGCAGCTTAGGGGGACTAGCGGTAGTATCTGAGCAGTTCTTC
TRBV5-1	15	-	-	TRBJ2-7	CASSLDVGGVYEQYF	TGCGCCAGCAGCTTGGATGTAGGGGGTGTCTACGAGCAGTACTTC